A selection of T cell receptor beta chains follows, all from one sample in a study of blood T cell repertoires in COVID-19. Method: immunoSEQ multiplex PCR; TCRdb's copy keeps in-frame clones and lacks some. This table has 200,000 to 250,000 clones, roughly 87% appearing once. The source material was peripheral blood. The receptors shown here come from a woman aged 18-29 years who had recovered from COVID-19. CDR3s include the opening cysteine and the closing phenylalanine or tryptophan. A D gene is named only where the DNA matches it firmly. The size of a clone is reported for some rows only, either as once, few or many, or as a class for expanded clones.

v_call: TRBV19
d_call: TRBD1
j_call: TRBJ1-2
clone_size: .
cdr3_nt: TGTGCCAGTAGTTATACCGGGACAGACTACACCTTC
cdr3_aa: CASSYTGTDYTF

v_call: TRBV6-5
d_call: .
j_call: TRBJ2-7
clone_size: .
cdr3_nt: TGTGCCAGCAGTAGACGGCAGGGAATATACGAGCAGTACTTC
cdr3_aa: CASSRRQGIYEQYF

v_call: TRBV30
d_call: .
j_call: TRBJ1-6
clone_size: .
cdr3_nt: TGTGCCTGGACACAGGATTTCTATAATTCACCCCTCCACTTT
cdr3_aa: CAWTQDFYNSPLHF

v_call: TRBV4-3
d_call: TRBD1
j_call: TRBJ1-2
clone_size: few
cdr3_nt: TGCGCCAGCAGCCCGGGACAGGGGAACTATGGCTACACCTTC
cdr3_aa: CASSPGQGNYGYTF

v_call: TRBV15
d_call: .
j_call: TRBJ2-1
clone_size: .
cdr3_nt: TGTGCCACCAGCAGAGATCCAGTGGGGGCCTGGAATGAGCAGTTCTTC
cdr3_aa: CATSRDPVGAWNEQFF

v_call: TRBV19
d_call: TRBD2
j_call: TRBJ2-2
clone_size: .
cdr3_nt: TGTGCCTCCCTCCTAGCGGGAGGGGCTTACACCGGGGAGCTGTTTTTT
cdr3_aa: CASLLAGGAYTGELFF

v_call: TRBV24-1
d_call: .
j_call: TRBJ2-6
clone_size: .
cdr3_nt: TGTGCCACCAGTTCAGCTGGGGCCAACGTCCTGACTTTC
cdr3_aa: CATSSAGANVLTF

v_call: TRBV7-2
d_call: .
j_call: TRBJ2-2
clone_size: .
cdr3_nt: TGTGCCAGCAGCTTAGTCACGGCAGGGCACTTAACAACCGGGGAGCTGTTTTTT
cdr3_aa: CASSLVTAGHLTTGELFF

v_call: TRBV27
d_call: TRBD1
j_call: TRBJ2-7
clone_size: few
cdr3_nt: TGTGCCAGCAGTCTCCGACAGGGTCCCTACGAGCAGTACTTC
cdr3_aa: CASSLRQGPYEQYF

v_call: TRBV6-5
d_call: TRBD2
j_call: TRBJ2-3
clone_size: .
cdr3_nt: TGTACACATTCACTAGCGGGAGCGACAGATACGCAGTATTTT
cdr3_aa: CTHSLAGATDTQYF

v_call: TRBV6-6
d_call: .
j_call: TRBJ1-1
clone_size: .
cdr3_nt: TGTGCCAGCAGTTACATGGCAGACACTGAAGCTTTCTTT
cdr3_aa: CASSYMADTEAFF

v_call: TRBV19
d_call: .
j_call: TRBJ1-1
clone_size: .
cdr3_nt: TGTGCCAGTAACCGGGGGATGAACACTGAAGCTTTCTTT
cdr3_aa: CASNRGMNTEAFF

v_call: TRBV11-3
d_call: TRBD2
j_call: TRBJ2-2
clone_size: few
cdr3_nt: TGTGCCAGCAGCTCAACGAGACTAGCGGATAACACCGGGGAGCTGTTTTTT
cdr3_aa: CASSSTRLADNTGELFF

v_call: TRBV30
d_call: .
j_call: TRBJ2-7
clone_size: .
cdr3_nt: TGTGCCTGGAGTGTAACAGTTACCTACGAGCAGTACTTC
cdr3_aa: CAWSVTVTYEQYF

v_call: TRBV29-1
d_call: .
j_call: TRBJ2-7
clone_size: .
cdr3_nt: TGCAGCGTTGTAGCTCACCCCACATACGAGCAGTACTTC
cdr3_aa: CSVVAHPTYEQYF

v_call: TRBV7-2
d_call: .
j_call: TRBJ1-2
clone_size: .
cdr3_nt: TGTGCCAGCAGCTTAAGTCACGGGGGTCTCTATGGCTACACCTTC
cdr3_aa: CASSLSHGGLYGYTF

v_call: TRBV10-3
d_call: TRBD1
j_call: TRBJ1-1
clone_size: .
cdr3_nt: TGTGCCGTCGACAGGGACACTGAAGCTTTCTTT
cdr3_aa: CAVDRDTEAFF

v_call: TRBV11-2
d_call: TRBD1
j_call: TRBJ2-3
clone_size: .
cdr3_nt: TGTGCCAGCAGCACCGAATGGACAGGGCTTACAGATACGCAGTATTTT
cdr3_aa: CASSTEWTGLTDTQYF

v_call: TRBV5-6
d_call: .
j_call: TRBJ2-7
clone_size: .
cdr3_nt: TGTGCCAGCAGCAAGGGGCGGTTGGGAGGTTCCTACGAGCAGTACTTC
cdr3_aa: CASSKGRLGGSYEQYF

v_call: TRBV29-1
d_call: TRBD1
j_call: TRBJ1-5
clone_size: .
cdr3_nt: TGCAGCGTTTCGGCCTCGACAGGGGAGGGTCAGCCCCAGCATTTT
cdr3_aa: CSVSASTGEGQPQHF

v_call: TRBV27
d_call: TRBD2
j_call: TRBJ2-2
clone_size: .
cdr3_nt: TGTGCCAGCAGATCGGAGGGAGGGGACACCGGGGAGCTGTTTTTT
cdr3_aa: CASRSEGGDTGELFF

v_call: TRBV7-6
d_call: .
j_call: TRBJ2-7
clone_size: .
cdr3_nt: TGTGCCAGCAGCCCGAGCGGCTCCTACGAGCAGTACTTC
cdr3_aa: CASSPSGSYEQYF

v_call: TRBV11-2
d_call: TRBD2
j_call: TRBJ2-1
clone_size: .
cdr3_nt: TGTGCCAGCAGCTTATTGCGATTGGGGGGGGGAAGCTACAATGAGCAGTTCTTC
cdr3_aa: CASSLLRLGGGSYNEQFF

v_call: TRBV4-1
d_call: .
j_call: TRBJ2-7
clone_size: .
cdr3_nt: TGCGCCAGCAGCCCGAGGGTAGGCTACGAGCAGTACTTC
cdr3_aa: CASSPRVGYEQYF

v_call: TRBV19
d_call: .
j_call: TRBJ2-5
clone_size: .
cdr3_nt: TGTGCCAGTAGTCCCCTACGGGGTTTAGAGACCCAGTACTTC
cdr3_aa: CASSPLRGLETQYF

v_call: TRBV7-2
d_call: TRBD1
j_call: TRBJ2-7
clone_size: .
cdr3_nt: TGTGCCAGCAGCTTAGGCGGGGACAGGGTGACTGGCGAGCAGTACTTC
cdr3_aa: CASSLGGDRVTGEQYF

v_call: TRBV3-1/TRBV3-2
d_call: TRBD1
j_call: TRBJ1-6
clone_size: .
cdr3_nt: TGTGCCACAACAGGGGGAAATAATTCACCCCTCCACTTT
cdr3_aa: CATTGGNNSPLHF

v_call: TRBV11-3
d_call: TRBD1
j_call: TRBJ2-7
clone_size: .
cdr3_nt: TGTGCCAGCAGCTTCTACCGCGGGACAGGGGCCTACGAGCAGTACTTC
cdr3_aa: CASSFYRGTGAYEQYF

v_call: TRBV28
d_call: .
j_call: TRBJ1-5
clone_size: .
cdr3_nt: TGTGCCAGCAGGAAGGGACTTTATCAGCCCCAGCATTTT
cdr3_aa: CASRKGLYQPQHF

v_call: TRBV7-2
d_call: TRBD2
j_call: TRBJ2-3
clone_size: .
cdr3_nt: TGTGCCAGCAGCGGAACGACTAGCGGTAGCACAGATACGCAGTATTTT
cdr3_aa: CASSGTTSGSTDTQYF

v_call: TRBV4-3
d_call: .
j_call: TRBJ1-2
clone_size: once
cdr3_nt: TGCGCCAGCAGCCAAGATGTCGCGACTTTCTATGGCTACACCTTC
cdr3_aa: CASSQDVATFYGYTF

v_call: TRBV6-5
d_call: .
j_call: TRBJ2-5
clone_size: .
cdr3_nt: TGTGCCAGCAGTAGCAGGGTCAGCCTCCAAGAGACCCAGTACTTC
cdr3_aa: CASSSRVSLQETQYF

v_call: TRBV6-5
d_call: .
j_call: TRBJ2-1
clone_size: once
cdr3_nt: TGTGCCAGCAGTTACAGAGGAGCCCCTTACAATGAGCAGTTCTTC
cdr3_aa: CASSYRGAPYNEQFF

v_call: TRBV7-7
d_call: TRBD2
j_call: TRBJ2-3
clone_size: .
cdr3_nt: TGTGCCAGCAGCTCCGGCCTAGCGGACACAGATACGCAGTATTTT
cdr3_aa: CASSSGLADTDTQYF

v_call: TRBV7-2
d_call: .
j_call: TRBJ1-1
clone_size: .
cdr3_nt: TGTGCCAGCAGCCCCTATACTGAAGCTTTCTTT
cdr3_aa: CASSPYTEAFF

v_call: TRBV6-5
d_call: TRBD1
j_call: TRBJ2-7
clone_size: .
cdr3_nt: TGTGCCAGCATGAGGGGGCCAGGGGCCGACGAGCAGTACTTC
cdr3_aa: CASMRGPGADEQYF

v_call: TRBV30
d_call: .
j_call: TRBJ1-5
clone_size: .
cdr3_nt: TGTGCCTGGAGTGTAAGTCGCAGGGCGGGGGATCAGCCCCAGCATTTT
cdr3_aa: CAWSVSRRAGDQPQHF

v_call: TRBV7-2
d_call: TRBD1
j_call: TRBJ2-7
clone_size: once
cdr3_nt: TGTGCCAGCAGCTTAGCGGGGACAGTCTACGAGCAGTACTTC
cdr3_aa: CASSLAGTVYEQYF

v_call: TRBV6-2/TRBV6-3
d_call: TRBD2
j_call: TRBJ2-1
clone_size: .
cdr3_nt: TGTGCCAGCAGTTACTCATCCAGCGGGAGATTCTACAATGAGCAGTTCTTC
cdr3_aa: CASSYSSSGRFYNEQFF

v_call: TRBV7-2
d_call: TRBD1
j_call: TRBJ1-1
clone_size: once
cdr3_nt: TGTGCCAGCAGCTGGACAGGGAATCAGAACACTGAAGCTTTCTTT
cdr3_aa: CASSWTGNQNTEAFF

v_call: TRBV27
d_call: TRBD1
j_call: TRBJ1-5
clone_size: .
cdr3_nt: TGTGCCAGCCGGAGACAGGGGGGTCAGCCCCAGCATTTT
cdr3_aa: CASRRQGGQPQHF

v_call: TRBV6-4
d_call: .
j_call: TRBJ1-5
clone_size: .
cdr3_nt: TGTGCCAGCTGGCACACGGGAAGGGGCAATCAGCCCCAGCATTTT
cdr3_aa: CASWHTGRGNQPQHF

v_call: TRBV18
d_call: .
j_call: TRBJ1-4
clone_size: .
cdr3_nt: TGTGCCAGCCGGTTTAGGGGAGAAAAACTGTTTTTT
cdr3_aa: CASRFRGEKLFF

v_call: TRBV5-5
d_call: .
j_call: TRBJ2-7
clone_size: once
cdr3_nt: TGTGCCAGCAGCTTGGAGTGGGACACAAGTACCTACGAGCAGTACTTC
cdr3_aa: CASSLEWDTSTYEQYF

v_call: TRBV19
d_call: .
j_call: TRBJ1-1
clone_size: .
cdr3_nt: TGTGCCAGTAGTATGGAGAGGTGGGGAGGGAACACTGAAGCTTTCTTT
cdr3_aa: CASSMERWGGNTEAFF

v_call: TRBV6-5
d_call: .
j_call: TRBJ1-2
clone_size: .
cdr3_nt: TGTGCCAGCAGTTTCCTCGACAGAGGAAACTATGGCTACACCTTC
cdr3_aa: CASSFLDRGNYGYTF

v_call: TRBV25-1
d_call: TRBD1
j_call: TRBJ2-7
clone_size: few
cdr3_nt: TGTGCCAGCAGTGAACAGGGGGCGGTTTACGAGCAGTACTTC
cdr3_aa: CASSEQGAVYEQYF

v_call: TRBV10-2
d_call: .
j_call: TRBJ2-4
clone_size: .
cdr3_nt: TGCGCCAGCAGTGGCGGGGATTTAGCCAAAAACATTCAGTACTTC
cdr3_aa: CASSGGDLAKNIQYF

v_call: TRBV6-2/TRBV6-3
d_call: TRBD2
j_call: TRBJ2-1
clone_size: .
cdr3_nt: TGTGCCAGCAGTTACTCAATAGCGGGAAGCTCCTACAATGAGCAGTTCTTC
cdr3_aa: CASSYSIAGSSYNEQFF

v_call: TRBV6-6
d_call: TRBD2
j_call: TRBJ2-7
clone_size: once
cdr3_nt: TGTGCCAGCTGGACTAGCGGCTACGAGCAGTACTTC
cdr3_aa: CASWTSGYEQYF

v_call: TRBV7-6
d_call: .
j_call: TRBJ1-3
clone_size: .
cdr3_nt: TGTGCCAGCAGCCCATACAGGGTACCCTCTGGAAACACCATATATTTT
cdr3_aa: CASSPYRVPSGNTIYF

v_call: TRBV7-9
d_call: TRBD1
j_call: TRBJ1-2
clone_size: .
cdr3_nt: TGTGCCAGCAGCGCCTACAGGGGTGGCTACACCTTC
cdr3_aa: CASSAYRGGYTF

v_call: TRBV30
d_call: TRBD2
j_call: TRBJ2-1
clone_size: once
cdr3_nt: TGTGCCTGGAGTGTATTCTCAGCGGGAGTCTACAATGAGCAGTTCTTC
cdr3_aa: CAWSVFSAGVYNEQFF

v_call: TRBV10-3
d_call: TRBD1
j_call: TRBJ1-5
clone_size: few
cdr3_nt: TGTGCCATCAGAGAGGGACAGGGGAACAATCAGCCCCAGCATTTT
cdr3_aa: CAIREGQGNNQPQHF

v_call: TRBV15
d_call: .
j_call: TRBJ2-7
clone_size: once
cdr3_nt: TGTGCCACCAGCCAGGACAGTTCCTACGAGCAGTACTTC
cdr3_aa: CATSQDSSYEQYF

v_call: TRBV6-5
d_call: .
j_call: TRBJ2-7
clone_size: .
cdr3_nt: TGTGCCAGCAGTAGAGGGGGCTACGAGCAGTACTTC
cdr3_aa: CASSRGGYEQYF

v_call: TRBV25-1
d_call: .
j_call: TRBJ1-2
clone_size: few
cdr3_nt: TGTGCCAGCAGTGAAACTAAATCCCTAGAACCGGACTATGGCTACACCTTC
cdr3_aa: CASSETKSLEPDYGYTF

v_call: TRBV5-1
d_call: .
j_call: TRBJ2-2
clone_size: .
cdr3_nt: TGCGCCAGCAGCTTGTTTGCAGGGGTGGACACCGGGGAGCTGTTTTTT
cdr3_aa: CASSLFAGVDTGELFF

v_call: TRBV9
d_call: .
j_call: TRBJ2-1
clone_size: .
cdr3_nt: TGTGCCAGCAGCTCCCGGAGCTCCTACAATGAGCAGTTCTTC
cdr3_aa: CASSSRSSYNEQFF